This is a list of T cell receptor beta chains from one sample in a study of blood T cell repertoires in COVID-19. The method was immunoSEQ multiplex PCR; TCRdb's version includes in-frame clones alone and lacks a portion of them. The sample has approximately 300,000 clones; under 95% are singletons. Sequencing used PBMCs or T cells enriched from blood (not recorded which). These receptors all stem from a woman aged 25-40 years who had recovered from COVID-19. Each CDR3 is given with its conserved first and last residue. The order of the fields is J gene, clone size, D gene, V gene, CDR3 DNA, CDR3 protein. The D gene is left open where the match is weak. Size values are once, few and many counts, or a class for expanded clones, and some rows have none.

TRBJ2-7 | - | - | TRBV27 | TGTGCCAGCAGTTTAACTCGTGGTTCTCGATACGAGCAGTACTTC | CASSLTRGSRYEQYF
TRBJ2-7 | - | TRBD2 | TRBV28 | TGTGCCAGCAGTCCTAGGTCTTGGACTAGCGGGAGCCACGAGCAGTACTTC | CASSPRSWTSGSHEQYF
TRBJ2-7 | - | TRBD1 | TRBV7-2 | TGTGCCAGCAGCTTAGTAGGGACAGGGGCCTACGAGCAGTACTTC | CASSLVGTGAYEQYF
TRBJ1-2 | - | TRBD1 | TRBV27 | TGTGCCAGCAGGGGCGGGGACAGATATGGCTACACCTTC | CASRGGDRYGYTF
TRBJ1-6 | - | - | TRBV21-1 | TGTGCCAGCAGCAAAGGAATAAGGCGACAGGGTACACCCCTCCACTTT | CASSKGIRRQGTPLHF
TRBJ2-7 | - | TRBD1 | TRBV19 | TGTGCCAGTAGTATAGTGGGACAGGGGGAGACTTCCTACGAGCAGTACTTC | CASSIVGQGETSYEQYF
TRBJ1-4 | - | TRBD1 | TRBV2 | TGTGCCAGCAGAGTGGGACAGCCGGAAAAACTGTTTTTT | CASRVGQPEKLFF
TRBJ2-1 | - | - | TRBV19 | TGTGCCAGTAGCCCACCGGGACTGAGCTCCTACAATGAGCAGTTCTTC | CASSPPGLSSYNEQFF
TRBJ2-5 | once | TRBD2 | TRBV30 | TGTGCCTGGACAAGAGGACTAGCGGGGGGAGAGACCCAGTACTTC | CAWTRGLAGGETQYF
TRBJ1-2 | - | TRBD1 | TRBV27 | TGTGCCAGCAGTTTAGAATTCAGGGGGAGCTTATATGGCTACACCTTC | CASSLEFRGSLYGYTF
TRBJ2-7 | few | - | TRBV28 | TGTGCCAGCAACCAGCGGAACTCCTACGAGCAGTACTTC | CASNQRNSYEQYF
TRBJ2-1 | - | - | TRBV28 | TGTGCCAGCAGTTCCCACCGGACTGACCCCTACAATGAGCAGTTCTTC | CASSSHRTDPYNEQFF
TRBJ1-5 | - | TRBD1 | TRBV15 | TGTGCCACCAGCGGGACAGGGTTAAGCAATCAGCCCCAGCATTTT | CATSGTGLSNQPQHF
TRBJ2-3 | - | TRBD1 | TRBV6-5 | TGTGCCACAGGGGGCGGGACAGGGGGCTTAGATACGCAGTATTTT | CATGGGTGGLDTQYF
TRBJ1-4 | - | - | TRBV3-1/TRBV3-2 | TGTGCCAGCAGCCAAGATCTCGGGGATGACGGTAATGAAAAACTGTTTTTT | CASSQDLGDDGNEKLFF
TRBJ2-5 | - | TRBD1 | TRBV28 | TGTGCCAGCAGTTTAGGGGACAGGGGGGACCAAGAGACCCAGTACTTC | CASSLGDRGDQETQYF
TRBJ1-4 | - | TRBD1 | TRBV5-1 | TGCGCCAGCAGCTTCGGACAGGGTCGGGAAAAACTGTTTTTT | CASSFGQGREKLFF
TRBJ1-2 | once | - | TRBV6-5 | TGTGCCAGTGGACACCTAAACTATGGCTACACCTTC | CASGHLNYGYTF
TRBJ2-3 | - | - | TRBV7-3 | TGTGCCAGCAGCTTGGGCGTGGGTGCGGATACGCAGTATTTT | CASSLGVGADTQYF
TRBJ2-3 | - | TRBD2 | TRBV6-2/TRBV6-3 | TGTGCCAGCAGTTACCAAGGGCTAGCGGGGGGAACAGATACGCAGTATTTT | CASSYQGLAGGTDTQYF
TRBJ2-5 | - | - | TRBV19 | TGTGCCAGTAGTATTATCCTAGGTCTCCAAGAGACCCAGTACTTC | CASSIILGLQETQYF
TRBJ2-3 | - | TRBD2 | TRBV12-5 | TGTGCTAGTGGTTTGACTAGCGGGGGCCCCTGGAGTACAGATACGCAGTATTTT | CASGLTSGGPWSTDTQYF
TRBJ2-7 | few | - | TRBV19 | TGTGCCAGTAGTATGGCAGGTACCTACGAGCAGTACTTC | CASSMAGTYEQYF
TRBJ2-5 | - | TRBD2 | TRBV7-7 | TGTGCTAGCAGGTTTGGGATAGCGGGTAGGAGGGTGACAGAGACCCAGTACTTC | CASRFGIAGRRVTETQYF
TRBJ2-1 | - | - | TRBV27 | TGTGCCAGCAGTTTCCGGACAGTGATAAATGAGCAGTTCTTC | CASSFRTVINEQFF
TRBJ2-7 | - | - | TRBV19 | TGTGCCAGTAGTGAGGGTACGGGGAGTCCCTACGAGCAGTACTTC | CASSEGTGSPYEQYF
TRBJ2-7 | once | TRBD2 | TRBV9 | TGTGCCAGCAGCGCAAAGGGGACTACGTCCTACGAGCAGTACTTC | CASSAKGTTSYEQYF
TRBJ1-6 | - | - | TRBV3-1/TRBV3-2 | TGTGCCAGCAGCCAAGGTGCGCCAGTTGGAGCCTATAATTCACCCCTCCACTTT | CASSQGAPVGAYNSPLHF
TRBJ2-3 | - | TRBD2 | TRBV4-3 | TGCGCCAGCAGCCACCGGGGGGGCCGGGATACGCAGTATTTT | CASSHRGGRDTQYF
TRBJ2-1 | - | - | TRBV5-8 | TGTGCCAGCAGCTTAGGGGGGGCCTACAATGAGCAGTTCTTC | CASSLGGAYNEQFF
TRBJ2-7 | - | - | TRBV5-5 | TGTGCCAGCATCCCGGGACACCCCTCCTACGAGCAGTACTTC | CASIPGHPSYEQYF
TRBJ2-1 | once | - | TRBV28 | TGTGCCAGCAGTTTAGCCGACAGGGAGCAGTTCTTC | CASSLADREQFF
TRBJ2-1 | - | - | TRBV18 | TGTGCCAGCTCACGGGACTCCCTCCGGGGTGAGCAGTTCTTC | CASSRDSLRGEQFF
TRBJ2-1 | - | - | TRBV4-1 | TGCGCCAGCAGCCAAGATTCGGGGGACGTAGAGTTCTTC | CASSQDSGDVEFF
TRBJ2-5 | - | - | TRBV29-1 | TGCAGCCTCGGGGAGGAACCTCTCCAAGAGACCCAGTACTTC | CSLGEEPLQETQYF
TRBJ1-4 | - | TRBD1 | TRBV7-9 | TGTGCCAGCAGCCCTCGGGACAGTTCAGAAAAACTGTTTTTT | CASSPRDSSEKLFF